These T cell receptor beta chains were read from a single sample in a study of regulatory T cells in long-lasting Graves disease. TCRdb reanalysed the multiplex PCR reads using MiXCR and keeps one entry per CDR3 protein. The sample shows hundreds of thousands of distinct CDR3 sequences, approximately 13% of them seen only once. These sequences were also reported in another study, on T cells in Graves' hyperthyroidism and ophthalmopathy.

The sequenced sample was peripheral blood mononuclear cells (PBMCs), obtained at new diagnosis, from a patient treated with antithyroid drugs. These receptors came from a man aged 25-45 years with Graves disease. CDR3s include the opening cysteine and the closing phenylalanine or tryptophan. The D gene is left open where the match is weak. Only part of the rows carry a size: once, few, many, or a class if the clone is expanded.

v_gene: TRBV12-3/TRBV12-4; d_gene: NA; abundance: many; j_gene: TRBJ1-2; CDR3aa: CASRTGTNNYGYTF; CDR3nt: TGTGCCAGCAGAACCGGGACCAATAACTATGGCTACACCTTC
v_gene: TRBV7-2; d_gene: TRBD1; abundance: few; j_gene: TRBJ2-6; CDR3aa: CASSPLSDRVAGANVLTF; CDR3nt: TGTGCCAGCAGCCCACTGTCGGACAGGGTCGCCGGGGCCAACGTCCTGACTTTC
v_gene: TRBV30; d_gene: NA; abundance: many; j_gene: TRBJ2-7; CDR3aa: CAWSEYTAPLYEQYF; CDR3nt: TGTGCCTGGAGCGAATACACCGCACCTCTATACGAGCAGTACTTC
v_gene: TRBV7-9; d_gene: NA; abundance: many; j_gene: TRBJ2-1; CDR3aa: CASSYRDLPFNEQFF; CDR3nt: TGTGCCAGCAGCTACCGGGACTTACCTTTCAATGAGCAGTTCTTC
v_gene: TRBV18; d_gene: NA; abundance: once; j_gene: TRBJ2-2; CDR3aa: CASSPRPGGEVTGELFF; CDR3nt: TGTGCCAGCTCACCCCGGCCGGGGGGCGAAGTCACCGGGGAGCTGTTTTTT
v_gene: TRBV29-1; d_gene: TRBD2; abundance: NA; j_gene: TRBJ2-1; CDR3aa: CSVAGLAGPQQFF; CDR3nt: TGCAGCGTTGCGGGACTAGCGGGACCCCAGCAGTTCTTC
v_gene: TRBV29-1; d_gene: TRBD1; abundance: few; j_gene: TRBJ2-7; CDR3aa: CSVQTGSYEQYF; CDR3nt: TGCAGCGTACAGACAGGGTCCTACGAGCAGTACTTC
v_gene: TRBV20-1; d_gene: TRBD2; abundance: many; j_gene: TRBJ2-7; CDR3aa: CSAKHEGTSLYEQYF; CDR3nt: TGCAGTGCTAAACATGAGGGGACTAGCCTATACGAGCAGTACTTC
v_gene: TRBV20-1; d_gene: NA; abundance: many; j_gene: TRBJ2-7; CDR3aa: CSATTGAGLREQYF; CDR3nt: TGCAGTGCTACCACAGGTGCCGGACTCAGGGAGCAGTACTTC
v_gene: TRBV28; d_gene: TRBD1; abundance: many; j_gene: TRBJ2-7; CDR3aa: CASIQQGAHEQYF; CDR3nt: TGTGCCAGTATTCAACAGGGGGCCCACGAGCAGTACTTC
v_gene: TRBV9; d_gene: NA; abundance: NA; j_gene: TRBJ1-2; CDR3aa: CASSVGAATTFINYGYTF; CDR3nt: TGTGCCAGCAGCGTGGGAGCGGCAACCACTTTTATTAACTATGGCTACACCTTC
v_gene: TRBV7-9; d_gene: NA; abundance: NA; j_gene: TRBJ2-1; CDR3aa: CASSVTGPHEQFF; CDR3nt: TGTGCCAGCAGCGTCACGGGGCCTCATGAGCAGTTCTTC
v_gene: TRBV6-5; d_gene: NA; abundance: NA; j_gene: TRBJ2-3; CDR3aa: CASSYVGNTDTQYF; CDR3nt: TGTGCCAGCAGTTACGTCGGGAACACAGATACGCAGTATTTT
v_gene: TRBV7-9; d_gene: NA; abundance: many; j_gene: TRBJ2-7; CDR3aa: CASSSPGYRFEDEQYF; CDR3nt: TGTGCCAGCAGCTCACCCGGGTACCGGTTTGAGGACGAGCAGTACTTC
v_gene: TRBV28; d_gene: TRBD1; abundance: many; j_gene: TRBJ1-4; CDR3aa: CASSTGQGNEKLFF; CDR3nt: TGTGCCAGCAGTACGGGACAGGGTAATGAAAAACTGTTTTTT
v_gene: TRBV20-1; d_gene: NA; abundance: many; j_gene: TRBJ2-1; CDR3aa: CSAPPAVLRGGNEQFF; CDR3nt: TGCAGTGCTCCCCCAGCGGTTCTCCGTGGGGGCAATGAGCAGTTCTTC
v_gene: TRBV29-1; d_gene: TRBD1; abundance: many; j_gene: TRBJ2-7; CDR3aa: CSVEGQGTYEQYF; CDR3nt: TGCAGCGTTGAGGGACAGGGGACCTACGAGCAGTACTTC
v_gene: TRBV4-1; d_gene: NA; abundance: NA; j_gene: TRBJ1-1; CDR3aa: CASSRPLTREPNTEAFF; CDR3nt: TGCGCCAGCAGCCGACCCCTTACCAGGGAGCCGAACACTGAAGCTTTCTTT